This entry lists 12 T cell receptor beta chains sequenced from one sample in a study of blood T cell repertoires in COVID-19. Only in-frame clones appear in the TCRdb table, and some are missing; sequencing was by immunoSEQ multiplex PCR. The data hold about 300,000 clones, with around 89% observed a single time. Sequences were obtained from peripheral blood. The receptors shown here come from a man in his forties with acute or convalescent COVID-19.

V usage is TRBV20-1 and J usage is TRBJ1-1, with TRBD1 identical over 7 bases. There are 11 residues in the CDR3. Germline trimming cut 4 bases from V and 10 bases from J; bases unmatched to any gene: 6. The germline gives CDR1 DFQATT, CDR2 SNEGSKA (reference sequence). CDR3 sequence (DNA): TGCAGTGCTACAGGGGGGCCTAGAGCTTTCTTT. Translation: CSATGGPRAFF.

This clone was seen just once. The rearrangement uses TRBV12-5 and TRBJ1-6; weak D call: TRBD1 (5 bases). The CDR3 is made up of 16 amino acids. The germline V gene encodes CDR1 LGHNT and CDR2 FRNRAP. Trimming took 4 bases from V and 7 from J, leaving 17 bases between them. Here the CDR3 DNA reads TGTGCTAGTGGTTCCCGGGTGGGGCAGAGGAATTCACCCCTCCACTTT. This gives the protein CASGSRVGQRNSPLHF.

The genes are TRBV12-3 or TRBV12-4 and TRBJ1-2; the match to TRBD1 covers 10 bases. Trimming cost V 6 bases and J 4 bases; bases outside gene matches: 2. The CDR3 is 13 residues long. The CDR3 nucleotides read TGTGCCAGCAGAGACAGGGGGCTCTATGGCTACACCTTC. Its translation is CASRDRGLYGYTF.

The J gene is TRBJ2-7, the V gene TRBV10-3, with 10 nucleotides matching TRBD2. CDR3 size: 13 residues. Unmatched junction bases numbered 3, after V lost 6 bases and J lost 4 bases. Germline-derived CDR1 and CDR2 are ENHRY and SYGVKD. CDR3 DNA sequence: TGTGCCATCAGACCTAGCGGGGGTTACGAGCAGTACTTC. It encodes CAIRPSGGYEQYF.

The chain couples TRBV2 to TRBJ1-2; D possibly corresponds to TRBD1 (6 bases). CDR3 length: 13 residues. Germline CDR1 SNHLY, CDR2 FYNNEI. V was shortened by 1 base and J by 3 bases, with 6 bases between the two germline ends. CDR3 in amino acids: CASSEDRDYGYTF. The DNA of the CDR3 is TGTGCCAGCAGTGAAGACAGGGACTATGGCTACACCTTC.

The chain links TRBV30 to TRBJ1-1; tentatively, D is TRBD1 (6 bases). Trimming left V 3 bases short and J 5 bases short, with 13 bases between. CDR1 is GTSNPN and CDR2 is SVGIG in the germline V gene (reference sequence). The CDR3 contains 13 residues. CDR3 sequence (DNA): TGTGCCTGGAGAGAGGACAGCGCAACTGAAGCTTTCTTT. Its protein product is CAWREDSATEAFF.

V gene TRBV5-1 combines with J gene TRBJ1-6; weak D call: TRBD1 (5 bases). This CDR3 contains 13 residues. Germline CDR1 is SGHRS and CDR2 is YFSETQ. Trimming left V 0 bases short and J 7 bases short, with 5 bases between. Written as DNA, the CDR3 is TGCGCCAGCAGCTTGGAGGGGAATTCACCCCTCCACTTT. It is translated as CASSLEGNSPLHF.

The chain couples TRBV6-1 to TRBJ2-3; D possibly corresponds to TRBD2 (6 bases). This CDR3 is 12 amino acids long. The germline gives CDR1 MNHNS, CDR2 SASEGT. Trimming removed 3 bases from V and 5 bases from J, with 6 bases in between. The DNA for the CDR3 is TGTGCCAGCAGTGAGGGGGGAGATACGCAGTATTTT. Protein sequence: CASSEGGDTQYF.

The chain combines TRBV27 with TRBJ2-1; 7 positions agree with TRBD2. The CDR3 contains 10 residues. The V and J ends lost 11 bases and 15 bases, in that order; junction bases with no gene match: 10. CDR1 and CDR2 from the germline V gene are MNHEY and SMNVEV (reference sequence). Written as DNA, the CDR3 is TGTGCCTCCAGAGCGGGGAAGGTGTTCTTC. It specifies CASRAGKVFF.

V usage is TRBV5-1 and J usage is TRBJ1-1; a weak D match, TRBD1 (6 bases). The V gene's germline CDR1 is SGHRS and CDR2 YFSETQ. The CDR3 extends over 15 amino acids. V lost 5 bases and J lost 3, with 17 bases in between. The CDR3 DNA reads TGCGCCAGCAGTTCGGTGGGGGCCGCTTACACTGAAGCTTTCTTT. This codes for CASSSVGAAYTEAFF. The variable domain in full, completed from reference TRBV5-1 and TRBJ1-1, reads KAGVTQTPRYLIKTRGQQVTLSCSPISGHRSVSWYQQTPGQGLQFLFEYFSETQRNKGNFPGRFSGRQFSNSRSEMNVSTLELGDSALYLCASSSVGAAYTEAFFGQGTRLTVV.

V is TRBV29-1 and J is TRBJ1-1; 9 bases are a match to TRBD1. The CDR3 runs 14 residues. The V segment lost 5 bases and the J segment 2 bases; nucleotides outside the gene matches: 6. CDR1 and CDR2 from the germline V gene are SQVTM and ANQGSEA. Here the CDR3 reads CSVSVGQGNTEAFF. The CDR3 DNA is TGCAGCGTTTCAGTGGGACAGGGAAACACTGAAGCTTTCTTT. Full variable domain (rest looked up from reference TRBV29-1 and TRBJ1-1): SAVISQKPSRDICQRGTSLTIQCQVDSQVTMMFWYRQQPGQSLTLIATANQGSEATYESGFVIDKFPISRPNLTFSTLTVSNMSPEDSSIYLCSVSVGQGNTEAFFGQGTRLTVV.

The gene calls are TRBV29-1 and TRBJ2-3; 7 nucleotides align to TRBD2. Trimming at V came to 6 bases and at J to 4 bases, leaving 7 bases not matched to a gene. From germline, CDR1 is SQVTM and CDR2 ANQGSEA. The CDR3 consists of 13 residues. The CDR3 reads CSVTGGGADTQYF. In nucleotides, the CDR3 is TGCAGCGTAACCGGTGGGGGGGCAGATACGCAGTATTTT.